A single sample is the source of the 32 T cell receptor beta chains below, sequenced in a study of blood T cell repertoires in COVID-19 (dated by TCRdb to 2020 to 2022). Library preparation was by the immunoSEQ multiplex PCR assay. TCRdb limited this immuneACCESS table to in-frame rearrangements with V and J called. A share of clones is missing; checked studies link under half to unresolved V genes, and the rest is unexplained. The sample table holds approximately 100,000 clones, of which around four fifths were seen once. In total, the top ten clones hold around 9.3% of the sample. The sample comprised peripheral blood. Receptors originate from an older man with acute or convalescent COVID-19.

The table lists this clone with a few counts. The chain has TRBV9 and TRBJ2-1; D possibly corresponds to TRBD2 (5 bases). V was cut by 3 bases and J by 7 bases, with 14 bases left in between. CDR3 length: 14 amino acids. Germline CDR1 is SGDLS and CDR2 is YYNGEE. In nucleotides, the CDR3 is TGTGCCAGCAGCGCCTTCGACGGGGAGAATGAGCAGTTCTTC. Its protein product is CASSAFDGENEQFF.

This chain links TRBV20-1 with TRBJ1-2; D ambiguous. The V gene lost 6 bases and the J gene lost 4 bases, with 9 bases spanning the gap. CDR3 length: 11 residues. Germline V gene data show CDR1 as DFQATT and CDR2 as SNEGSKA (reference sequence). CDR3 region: CSAIEGYGYTF. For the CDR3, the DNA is TGCAGTGCCATAGAGGGCTATGGCTACACCTTC.

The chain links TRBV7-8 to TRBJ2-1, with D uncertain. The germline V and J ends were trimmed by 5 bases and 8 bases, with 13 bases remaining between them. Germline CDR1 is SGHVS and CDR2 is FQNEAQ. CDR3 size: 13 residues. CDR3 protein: CASSRTHRDEQFF. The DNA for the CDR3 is TGTGCCAGCAGCCGGACCCACCGGGATGAGCAGTTCTTC.

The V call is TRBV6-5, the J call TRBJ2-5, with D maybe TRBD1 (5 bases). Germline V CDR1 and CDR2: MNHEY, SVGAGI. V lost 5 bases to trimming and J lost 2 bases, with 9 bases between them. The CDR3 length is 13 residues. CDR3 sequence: CASSPHRQETQYF. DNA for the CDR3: TGTGCCAGCAGTCCCCACAGGCAAGAGACCCAGTACTTC.

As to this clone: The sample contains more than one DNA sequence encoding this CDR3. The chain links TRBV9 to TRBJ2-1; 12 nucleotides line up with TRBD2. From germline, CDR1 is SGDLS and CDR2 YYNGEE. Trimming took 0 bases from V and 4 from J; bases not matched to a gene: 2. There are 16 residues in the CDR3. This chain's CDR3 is CASSVGLAGGYNEQFF. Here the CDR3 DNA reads TGTGCCAGCAGCGTAGGCCTAGCGGGGGGGTACAATGAGCAGTTCTTC.

The CDR3 protein is CASSLFGERKQFF. The CDR3 coding sequence is TGTGCCAGCAGCTTATTCGGTGAGCGGAAGCAGTTCTTC. The chain carries TRBV7-9 and TRBJ2-1; possibly TRBD2 for D (5 bases). Between the trimmed V and J ends, which lost 2 bases and 11 bases, there was a span of 13 bases. This CDR3 spans 13 amino acids. Germline V lookup: CDR1 SEHNR, CDR2 FQNEAQ (reference sequence).

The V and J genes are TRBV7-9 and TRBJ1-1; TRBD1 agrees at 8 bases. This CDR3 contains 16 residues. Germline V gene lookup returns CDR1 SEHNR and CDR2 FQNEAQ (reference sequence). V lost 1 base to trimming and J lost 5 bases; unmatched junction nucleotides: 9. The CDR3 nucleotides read TGTGCCAGCAGCTTAGGCTGGACAGGGAGGGAAACTGAAGCTTTCTTT. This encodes CASSLGWTGRETEAFF.

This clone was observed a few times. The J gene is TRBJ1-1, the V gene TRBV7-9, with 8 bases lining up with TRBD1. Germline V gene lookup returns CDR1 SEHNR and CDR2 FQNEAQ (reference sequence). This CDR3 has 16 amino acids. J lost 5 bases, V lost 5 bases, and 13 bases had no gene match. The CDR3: CASSGDRGLRETEAFF. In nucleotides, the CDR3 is TGTGCCAGCAGCGGAGACAGGGGCCTTCGGGAGACTGAAGCTTTCTTT.

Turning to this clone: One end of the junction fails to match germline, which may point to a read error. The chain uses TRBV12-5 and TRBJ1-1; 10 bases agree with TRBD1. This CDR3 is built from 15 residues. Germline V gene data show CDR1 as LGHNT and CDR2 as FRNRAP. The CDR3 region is CASGHRDRGKNEAVF. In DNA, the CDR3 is TGTGCTAGTGGTCATAGGGACAGGGGAAAGAATGAAGCTGTCTTT.

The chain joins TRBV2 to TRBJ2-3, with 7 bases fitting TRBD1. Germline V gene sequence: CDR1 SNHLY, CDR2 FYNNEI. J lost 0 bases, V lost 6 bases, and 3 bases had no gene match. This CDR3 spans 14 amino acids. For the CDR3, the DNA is TGTGCCAGCAGGAGGGGACAGAGCACAGATACGCAGTATTTT. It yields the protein CASRRGQSTDTQYF.

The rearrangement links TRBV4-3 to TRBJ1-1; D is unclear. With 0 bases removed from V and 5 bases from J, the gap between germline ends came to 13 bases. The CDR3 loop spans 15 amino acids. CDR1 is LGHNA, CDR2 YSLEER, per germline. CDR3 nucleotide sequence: TGCGCCAGCAGCCAAGACGGTAACCCACGGACTGAAGCTTTCTTT. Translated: CASSQDGNPRTEAFF.

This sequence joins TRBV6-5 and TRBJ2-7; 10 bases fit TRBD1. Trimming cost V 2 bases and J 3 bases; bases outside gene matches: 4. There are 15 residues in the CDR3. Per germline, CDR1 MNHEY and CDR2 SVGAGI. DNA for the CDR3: TGTGCCAGCAGTTACAACCGGGACAGGGGCTACGAGCAGTACTTC. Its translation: CASSYNRDRGYEQYF.

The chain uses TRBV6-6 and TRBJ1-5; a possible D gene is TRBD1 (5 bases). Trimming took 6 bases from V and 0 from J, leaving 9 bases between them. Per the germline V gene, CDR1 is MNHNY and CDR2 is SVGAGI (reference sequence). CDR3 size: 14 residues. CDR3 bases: TGTGCCAGCAGCGACAGCAATAGCAATCAGCCCCAGCATTTT. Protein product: CASSDSNSNQPQHF.

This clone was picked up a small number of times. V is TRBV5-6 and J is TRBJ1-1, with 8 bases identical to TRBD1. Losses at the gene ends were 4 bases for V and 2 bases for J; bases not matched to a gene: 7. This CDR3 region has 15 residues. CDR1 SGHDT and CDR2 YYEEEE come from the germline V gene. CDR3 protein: CASSTRTGINTEAFF. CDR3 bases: TGTGCCAGCAGCACGAGGACAGGGATAAACACTGAAGCTTTCTTT. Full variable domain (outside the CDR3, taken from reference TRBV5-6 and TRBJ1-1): DAGVTQSPTHLIKTRGQQVTLRCSPKSGHDTVSWYQQALGQGPQFIFQYYEEEERQRGNFPDRFSGHQFPNYSSELNVNALLLGDSALYLCASSTRTGINTEAFFGQGTRLTVV.

CDR3 residues: CAWSVLGRAGANVLTF. As DNA, the CDR3 is TGTGCCTGGAGTGTACTTGGCAGGGCTGGGGCCAACGTCCTGACTTTC. The chain joins TRBV30 to TRBJ2-6; D is possibly TRBD1 (5 bases). V was cut by 0 bases and J by 2 bases, with 11 bases left in between. CDR1 is GTSNPN and CDR2 is SVGIG in the germline V gene (reference sequence). The CDR3 length is 16 residues.

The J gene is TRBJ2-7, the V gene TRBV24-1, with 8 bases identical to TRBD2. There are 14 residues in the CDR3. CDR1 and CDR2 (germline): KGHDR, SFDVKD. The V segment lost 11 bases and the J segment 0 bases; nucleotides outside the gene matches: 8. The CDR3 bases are TGTGCCATCAAGCCAGCGGGAGTCTCCTACGAGCAGTACTTC. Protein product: CAIKPAGVSYEQYF.

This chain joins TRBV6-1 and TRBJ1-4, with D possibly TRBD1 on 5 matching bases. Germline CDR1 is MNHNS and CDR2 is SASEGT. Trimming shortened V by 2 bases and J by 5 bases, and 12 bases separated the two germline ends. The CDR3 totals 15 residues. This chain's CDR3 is CASSEYGGRNEKLFF. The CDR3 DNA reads TGTGCCAGCAGTGAATACGGGGGAAGGAATGAAAAACTGTTTTTT.

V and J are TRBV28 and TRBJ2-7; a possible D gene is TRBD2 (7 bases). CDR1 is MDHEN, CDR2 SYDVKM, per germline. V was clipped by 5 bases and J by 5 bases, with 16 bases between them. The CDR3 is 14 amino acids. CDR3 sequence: CASSPTGTINEQYF. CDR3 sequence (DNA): TGTGCCAGCAGTCCAACAGGGACTATTAACGAGCAGTACTTC. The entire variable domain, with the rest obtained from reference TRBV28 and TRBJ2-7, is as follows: DVKVTQSSRYLVKRTGEKVFLECVQDMDHENMFWYRQDPGLGLRLIYFSYDVKMKEKGDIPEGYSVSREKKERFSLILESASTNQTSMYLCASSPTGTINEQYFGPGTRLTVT.

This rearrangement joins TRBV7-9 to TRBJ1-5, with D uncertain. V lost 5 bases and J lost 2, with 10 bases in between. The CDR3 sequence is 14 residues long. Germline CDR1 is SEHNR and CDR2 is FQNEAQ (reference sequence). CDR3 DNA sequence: TGTGCCAGCAGCGATCGGGATGGCAATCAGCCCCAGCATTTT. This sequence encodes CASSDRDGNQPQHF.

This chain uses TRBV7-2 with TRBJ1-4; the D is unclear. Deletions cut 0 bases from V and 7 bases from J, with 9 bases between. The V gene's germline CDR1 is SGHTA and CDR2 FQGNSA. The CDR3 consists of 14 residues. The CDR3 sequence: CASSLALRGEKLFF. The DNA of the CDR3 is TGTGCCAGCAGCTTAGCGCTACGGGGTGAAAAACTGTTTTTT.

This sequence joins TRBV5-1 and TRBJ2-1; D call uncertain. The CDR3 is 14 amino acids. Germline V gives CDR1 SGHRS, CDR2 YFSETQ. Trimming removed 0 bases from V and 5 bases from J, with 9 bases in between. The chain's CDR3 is CASSLAPTNNEQFF. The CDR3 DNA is TGCGCCAGCAGCTTGGCCCCCACAAACAATGAGCAGTTCTTC.

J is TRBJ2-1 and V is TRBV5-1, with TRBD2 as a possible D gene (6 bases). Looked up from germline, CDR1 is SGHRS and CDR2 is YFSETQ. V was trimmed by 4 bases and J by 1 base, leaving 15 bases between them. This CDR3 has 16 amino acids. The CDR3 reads CASSRPGTDSYNEQFF. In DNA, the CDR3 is TGCGCCAGCAGCAGGCCCGGGACTGATTCCTACAATGAGCAGTTCTTC. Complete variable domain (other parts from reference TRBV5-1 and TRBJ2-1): KAGVTQTPRYLIKTRGQQVTLSCSPISGHRSVSWYQQTPGQGLQFLFEYFSETQRNKGNFPGRFSGRQFSNSRSEMNVSTLELGDSALYLCASSRPGTDSYNEQFFGPGTRLTVL.

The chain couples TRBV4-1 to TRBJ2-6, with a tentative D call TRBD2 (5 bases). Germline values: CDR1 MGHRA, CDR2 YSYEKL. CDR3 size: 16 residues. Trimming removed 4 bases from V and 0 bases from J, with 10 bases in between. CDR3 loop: CASSLLRGSGANVLTF. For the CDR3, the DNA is TGCGCCAGCAGCCTACTCCGGGGCTCTGGGGCCAACGTCCTGACTTTC.

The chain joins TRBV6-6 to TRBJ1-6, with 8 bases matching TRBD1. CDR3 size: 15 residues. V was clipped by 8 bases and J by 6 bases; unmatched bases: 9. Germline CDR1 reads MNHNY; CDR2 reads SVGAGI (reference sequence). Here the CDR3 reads CASAGQGGTNSPLHF. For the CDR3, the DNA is TGTGCCAGCGCTGGACAGGGAGGGACTAATTCACCCCTCCACTTT.

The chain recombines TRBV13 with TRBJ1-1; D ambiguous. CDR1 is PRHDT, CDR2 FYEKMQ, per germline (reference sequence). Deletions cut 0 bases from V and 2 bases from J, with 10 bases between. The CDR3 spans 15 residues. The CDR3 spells CASSLGGASNTEAFF. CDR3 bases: TGTGCCAGCAGCTTAGGGGGCGCATCAAACACTGAAGCTTTCTTT.

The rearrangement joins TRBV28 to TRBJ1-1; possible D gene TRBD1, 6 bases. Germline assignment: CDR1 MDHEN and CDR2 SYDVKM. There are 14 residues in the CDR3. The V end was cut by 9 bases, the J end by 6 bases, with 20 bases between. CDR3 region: CASPQTGRFSEAFF. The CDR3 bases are TGTGCCAGTCCTCAAACAGGGCGGTTCTCTGAAGCTTTCTTT.

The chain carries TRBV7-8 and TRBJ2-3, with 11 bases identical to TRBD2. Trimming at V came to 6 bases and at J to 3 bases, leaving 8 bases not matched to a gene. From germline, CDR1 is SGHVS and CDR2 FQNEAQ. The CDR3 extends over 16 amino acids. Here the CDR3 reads CASRHLSGRETDTQYF. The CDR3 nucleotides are TGTGCCAGCAGACACCTTAGCGGGAGGGAGACAGATACGCAGTATTTT. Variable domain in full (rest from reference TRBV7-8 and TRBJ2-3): GAGVSQSPRYKVAKRGQDVALRCDPISGHVSLFWYQQALGQGPEFLTYFQNEAQLDKSGLPSDRFFAERPEGSVSTLKIQRTQQEDSAVYLCASRHLSGRETDTQYFGPGTRLTVL.

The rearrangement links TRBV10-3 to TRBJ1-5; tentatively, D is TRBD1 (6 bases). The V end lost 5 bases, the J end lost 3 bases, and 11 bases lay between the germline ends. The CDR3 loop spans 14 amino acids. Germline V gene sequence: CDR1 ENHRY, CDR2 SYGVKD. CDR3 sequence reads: CAISSQGLNQPQHF. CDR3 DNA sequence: TGTGCCATCAGTTCACAGGGTCTCAATCAGCCCCAGCATTTT.

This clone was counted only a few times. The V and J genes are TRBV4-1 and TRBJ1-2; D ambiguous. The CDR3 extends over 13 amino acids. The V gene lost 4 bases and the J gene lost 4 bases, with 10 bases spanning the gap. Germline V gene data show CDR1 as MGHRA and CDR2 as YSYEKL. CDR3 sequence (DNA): TGCGCCAGCAGCCGGGAGGGTCGCTATGGCTACACCTTC. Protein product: CASSREGRYGYTF.

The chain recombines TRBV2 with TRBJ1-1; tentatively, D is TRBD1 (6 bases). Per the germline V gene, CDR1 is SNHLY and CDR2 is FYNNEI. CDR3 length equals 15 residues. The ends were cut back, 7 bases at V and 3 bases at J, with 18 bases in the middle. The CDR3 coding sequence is TGTGCCAGCAAAAAGGGGGAACCAACTGACACTGAAGCTTTCTTT. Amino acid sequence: CASKKGEPTDTEAFF. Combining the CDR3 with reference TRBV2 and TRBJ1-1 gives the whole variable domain EPEVTQTPSHQVTQMGQEVILRCVPISNHLYFYWYRQILGQKVEFLVSFYNNEISEKSEIFDDQFSVERPDGSNFTLKIRSTKLEDSAMYFCASKKGEPTDTEAFFGQGTRLTVV.

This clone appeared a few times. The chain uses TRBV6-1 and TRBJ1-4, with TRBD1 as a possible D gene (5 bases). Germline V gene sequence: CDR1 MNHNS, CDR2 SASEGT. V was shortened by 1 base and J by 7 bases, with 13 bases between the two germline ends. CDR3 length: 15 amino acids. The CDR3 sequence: CASSEVQGSFEKLFF. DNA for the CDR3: TGTGCCAGCAGTGAAGTCCAGGGATCGTTTGAAAAACTGTTTTTT.

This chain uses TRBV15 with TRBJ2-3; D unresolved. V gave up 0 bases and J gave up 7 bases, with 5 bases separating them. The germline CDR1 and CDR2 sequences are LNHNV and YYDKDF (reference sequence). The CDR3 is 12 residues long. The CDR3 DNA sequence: TGTGCCACCAGCAGAGATTTATATACGCAGTATTTT. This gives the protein CATSRDLYTQYF. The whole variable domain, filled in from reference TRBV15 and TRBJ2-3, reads DAMVIQNPRYQVTQFGKPVTLSCSQTLNHNVMYWYQQKSSQAPKLLFHYYDKDFNNEADTPDNFQSRRPNTSFCFLDIRSPGLGDTAMYLCATSRDLYTQYFGPGTRLTVL.